These 8 T cell receptor beta chains were sequenced from one sample in a study of graft-versus-host responses after intestinal transplantation. The antigens these receptors bind are not known. Clones were sequenced by immunoSEQ multiplex PCR, and TCRdb holds only the in-frame ones, with some missing. The data contain 100,000 to 140,000 clones, roughly 87% of them singletons. The starting material was unstimulated CD4+ T cells sorted from spleen or lymph node cells, obtained before transplant. These receptors came from a human donor who was the organ donor for an intestinal transplant.

The J gene is TRBJ1-5, the V gene TRBV30; D is ambiguous. Trimming removed 2 bases at V and 3 bases at J, with 11 bases between. From germline, CDR1 is GTSNPN and CDR2 SVGIG (reference sequence). CDR3 length: 14 amino acids. CDR3 amino acids: CAWSRTSDNQPQHF. In nucleotides, the CDR3 is TGTGCCTGGAGTCGGACCAGTGACAATCAGCCCCAGCATTTT.

The CDR3 DNA follows: TGTGCCAGCAGCCCCAGGGGGCGCGTCCAGACCCAGTACTTC. This encodes CASSPRGRVQTQYF. The chain couples TRBV7-8 to TRBJ2-5; 8 nucleotides line up with TRBD1. V dropped 5 bases and J dropped 6; count of bases not matched to a gene: 8. This CDR3 has 14 residues. Per the germline V gene, CDR1 is SGHVS and CDR2 is FQNEAQ. Supplemented by reference TRBV7-8 and TRBJ2-5, the full variable domain reads GAGVSQSPRYKVAKRGQDVALRCDPISGHVSLFWYQQALGQGPEFLTYFQNEAQLDKSGLPSDRFFAERPEGSVSTLKIQRTQQEDSAVYLCASSPRGRVQTQYFGPGTRLLVL.

The rearrangement links TRBV6-5 to TRBJ1-6, with 7 bases matching TRBD1. Germline V gene lookup returns CDR1 MNHEY and CDR2 SVGAGI. The CDR3 totals 16 residues. V was pared by 4 bases and J by 0 bases, with 3 bases of the junction left unmatched. CDR3: CASSWDSRSYNSPLHF. The CDR3 nucleotides read TGTGCCAGCAGTTGGGACAGCCGCTCCTATAATTCACCCCTCCACTTT.

The rearrangement links TRBV2 to TRBJ2-7, with TRBD1 matching over 7 bases. J lost 11 bases, V lost 4 bases, and 11 bases had no gene match. This CDR3 region has 13 residues. Per the germline V gene, CDR1 is SNHLY and CDR2 is FYNNEI. CDR3 in DNA: TGTGCCAGCAGTGCTACCTTCGACAGGGTGAAGTACTTC. Encoded protein: CASSATFDRVKYF.

The chain combines TRBV7-2 with TRBJ1-2; D call uncertain. Looked up from germline, CDR1 is SGHTA and CDR2 is FQGNSA. This CDR3 has 14 residues. V was cut by 0 bases and J by 4 bases, with 9 bases left in between. The CDR3 here is CASSLAGLAYGYTF. Written as DNA, the CDR3 is TGTGCCAGCAGCTTAGCAGGGTTGGCCTATGGCTACACCTTC.

V usage is TRBV5-1 and J usage is TRBJ2-3; TRBD2 agrees at 10 bases. The CDR3 extends over 15 amino acids. V gave up 1 base and J gave up 3 bases; unmatched junction bases: 2. Germline CDR1 reads SGHRS; CDR2 reads YFSETQ. CDR3 sequence reads: CASSLTSGMTDTQYF. The CDR3 DNA sequence: TGCGCCAGCAGCTTGACTAGCGGGATGACAGATACGCAGTATTTT.

This sequence joins TRBV7-9 and TRBJ1-6; D possibly corresponds to TRBD1 (6 bases). V lost 3 bases to trimming and J lost 10 bases, with 13 bases between them. Germline V gene sequence: CDR1 SEHNR, CDR2 FQNEAQ (reference sequence). The CDR3 has 14 residues. The CDR3, as DNA: TGTGCCAGCAGCTTTGAGGGGGATAGCTCACCCCTCCACTTT. Its translation: CASSFEGDSSPLHF.

The rearrangement uses TRBV6-5 and TRBJ1-1; D not resolved. V shed 1 base and J shed 2 bases, with 11 bases lying between them. The germline gives CDR1 MNHEY, CDR2 SVGAGI. CDR3 length: 15 amino acids. This chain's CDR3 is CASSYWEGINTEAFF. The CDR3 region has the DNA TGTGCCAGCAGTTACTGGGAGGGTATCAACACTGAAGCTTTCTTT.